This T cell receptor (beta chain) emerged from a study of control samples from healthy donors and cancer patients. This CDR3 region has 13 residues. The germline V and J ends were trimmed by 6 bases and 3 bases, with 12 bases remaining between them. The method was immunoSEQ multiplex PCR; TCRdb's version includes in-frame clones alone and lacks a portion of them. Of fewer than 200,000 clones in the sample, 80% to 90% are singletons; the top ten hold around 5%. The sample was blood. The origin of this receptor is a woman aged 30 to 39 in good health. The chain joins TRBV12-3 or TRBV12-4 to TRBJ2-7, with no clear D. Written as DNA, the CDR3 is TGTGCCAGCAGCCTCAATCAGAACTACGAGCAGTACGTC. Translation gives CASSLNQNYEQYV.